Sequencing of this T cell receptor beta chain was carried out in a study of control samples from healthy donors and cancer patients. Profiling relied on immunoSEQ multiplex PCR, and the TCRdb table lists in-frame clones only, not all of them. The data hold some 200,000 clones, with about 94% observed a single time. V was pared by 0 bases and J by 7 bases, with 6 bases between. CDR1 is LGHDT and CDR2 is YNNKEL in the germline V gene (reference sequence). The CDR3 consists of 13 residues. This rearrangement joins TRBV3-1 (or the pseudogene TRBV3-2) to TRBJ1-4; D uncertain. The sequencing input was blood. This clonotype originated in a man aged 50-59 years in good health. In nucleotides, the CDR3 is TGTGCCAGCAGCCAAGATTTACGTGAAAAACTGTTTTTT. This sequence encodes CASSQDLREKLFF.